This record looks at one T cell receptor (beta chain) sequence and its context. Its target is unknown. The data are from a study of shared clonotypes between healthy human individuals. Study outcomes and limitations: Investigators expected sequencing depth to affect clonotype sharing among donors. Naive CD4 clonotype sharing across four donors was 4% to 5.5%. Against clonotypes common to all four donors, non-shared ones had lower generation probabilities.

Sequencing used immunoSEQ multiplex PCR; TCRdb keeps in-frame clones, though not all of them. The sample has around 990,000 clones, approximately 80% seen once. Germline V gene data show CDR1 as SNHLY and CDR2 as FYNNEI. The CDR3 runs to 15 residues. Trimming at V came to 7 bases and at J to 6 bases, leaving 12 bases not matched to a gene. Sequencing was performed on memory CD4+ T cells from PBMCs. The sample's subset: CD45RA-negative fraction. The receptor was isolated from a man aged 18 to 30 in good health. Some clones in this sample may be carry-over from other donors' samples. V usage is TRBV2 and J usage is TRBJ2-3; TRBD1 agrees at 8 bases. The CDR3 DNA reads as TGTGCCAGCAAGGAGAACAGGGGGGAGACGGATACGCAGTATTTT. Protein product: CASKENRGETDTQYF.